This T cell receptor beta chain was documented in a study of vaccination and CD4 T cells after COVID-19. The CDR3 totals 15 residues. Trimming left V 6 bases short and J 7 bases short, with 22 bases between. CDR1 WSHSY and CDR2 SAAADI come from the germline V gene. Cultured CD4+ T cells had their DNA profiled by the Oncomine TCR Beta short-read assay. The source of extracted genomic DNA was cultured CD4+ T cells. Each CDR3 protein gets one entry after TCRdb re-called the PCR reads with MiXCR. Here the sample spans 5,000 to 6,500 distinct CDR3 sequences, approximately 35% being singletons. With regard to this clonotype: The antigen remains undetermined.

Treatment defined: roughly ten-day PBMC culture with coronavirus spike peptide pools or control peptides (ViraFEST assay). Peptide pool stimulation in ViraFEST expanded antigen-specific T cells, whose TCRs were then sequenced. Cultures got half-medium changes with IL-2 on days 3 and 7. This clonotype originated in a human donor who had recovered from COVID-19. The rearrangement uses TRBV10-2 and TRBJ2-7; possible D gene TRBD2, 6 bases. Material: CD4+ T cells from blood, cultured in vitro, obtained after SARS-CoV-2 vaccination. This CDR3 is CASRGGGAGSREQYF. DNA for the CDR3: TGCGCCAGCAGGGGGGGAGGCGCTGGGTCTAGAGAGCAGTACTTC.